A single sample is the source of the 18 T cell receptor beta chains below, sequenced in a study of T cell responses to AZD1222 COVID-19 vaccine. Libraries were prepared by immunoSEQ multiplex PCR; TCRdb keeps only in-frame clonotypes and omits some of them. The sample records some 130,000 clones, roughly 90% being singletons. The specimen comprised peripheral blood, sampled 28 days after the second AZD1222 dose. Receptors originate from an adult who received the AZD1222 COVID-19 vaccine.

The V call is TRBV7-8, the J call TRBJ2-1; D may match TRBD1 or TRBD2 (5 bases each). This CDR3 spans 18 amino acids. The V end was cut by 1 base, the J end by 0 bases, with 16 bases between. CDR1 is SGHVS, CDR2 FQNEAQ, per germline. DNA of the CDR3: TGTGCCAGCAGCTTAGAGGGGCCGGGACGGGGCTCCTACAATGAGCAGTTCTTC. It translates to CASSLEGPGRGSYNEQFF.

V gene TRBV11-3 combines with J gene TRBJ1-4, with a tentative D call TRBD1 (5 bases). From germline, CDR1 is SGHNT and CDR2 YENEEA. Trimming took 2 bases from V and 7 from J, leaving 20 bases between them. This CDR3 has 17 residues. The CDR3 DNA follows: TGTGCCAGCAGCTTACCATTCCGGGACTTTCGGTGTGAAAAACTGTTTTTT. This encodes CASSLPFRDFRCEKLFF.

The genes are TRBV6-5 and TRBJ1-6, with D unclear. This CDR3 is built from 13 residues. Trimming removed 2 bases at V and 6 bases at J, with 5 bases between. Germline values: CDR1 MNHEY, CDR2 SVGAGI. This chain's CDR3 is CASSYGVNSPLHF. The CDR3 region has the DNA TGTGCCAGCAGTTACGGGGTTAATTCACCCCTCCACTTT.

The chain has TRBV6-5 and TRBJ1-1; D is perhaps TRBD1 (6 bases). From germline, CDR1 is MNHEY and CDR2 SVGAGI. V lost 5 bases and J 7 bases, leaving 20 bases between the germline ends. This CDR3 has 15 residues. The CDR3 DNA is TGTGCCAGCAGTAGATTGGACAGAGGGTGGCATGAAGCTTTCTTT. Amino acids: CASSRLDRGWHEAFF.

The rearrangement links TRBV5-6 to TRBJ2-7; TRBD1 matches at 7 bases. The ends lost 6 bases at V and 2 bases at J; junction bases unmatched: 8. The CDR3 extends over 14 amino acids. Germline V gene lookup returns CDR1 SGHDT and CDR2 YYEEEE. CDR3 amino acids: CASNFWDRTYEQYF. The DNA of the CDR3 is TGTGCCAGCAACTTCTGGGACAGAACCTACGAGCAGTACTTC. Full variable domain (remainder filled in from reference TRBV5-6 and TRBJ2-7): DAGVTQSPTHLIKTRGQQVTLRCSPKSGHDTVSWYQQALGQGPQFIFQYYEEEERQRGNFPDRFSGHQFPNYSSELNVNALLLGDSALYLCASNFWDRTYEQYFGPGTRLTVT.

The chain has TRBV7-8 and TRBJ1-5, with a tentative D call TRBD1 (5 bases). V dropped 4 bases and J dropped 3 bases, with 10 bases sitting between them. Germline V gene data show CDR1 as SGHVS and CDR2 as FQNEAQ. CDR3 length equals 14 residues. CDR3 sequence (DNA): TGTGCCAGCAGCTCCGGCAGGGACAATCAGCCCCAGCATTTT. Encoded protein: CASSSGRDNQPQHF.

The rearrangement links TRBV12-3 or TRBV12-4 to TRBJ1-6; D perhaps matches TRBD1 (6 bases). The CDR3 runs 13 residues. V was clipped by 4 bases and J by 9 bases, with 10 bases between them. As DNA, the CDR3 is TGTGCCAGCAGTTCAACAGGGTTTTCACCCCTCCACTTT. It specifies CASSSTGFSPLHF.

The CDR3 here is CASSLGLAGEETQYF. In nucleotides, the CDR3 is TGTGCCAGCAGCTTAGGACTAGCGGGAGAAGAGACCCAGTACTTC. The gene calls are TRBV7-9 and TRBJ2-5, with TRBD2 identical over 12 bases. The CDR3 sequence is 15 residues long. V was pared by 1 base and J by 3 bases, with 0 bases of the junction left unmatched. CDR1 and CDR2 from the germline V gene are SEHNR and FQNEAQ (reference sequence).

The chain joins TRBV9 to TRBJ1-4, with D possibly TRBD1 on 5 matching bases. Trimming took 5 bases from V and 8 from J, leaving 16 bases between them. CDR1 SGDLS and CDR2 YYNGEE come from the germline V gene. CDR3 length: 14 amino acids. The CDR3 is CASSKTGGNEKLFF. In nucleotides, the CDR3 is TGTGCCAGCAGTAAGACGGGGGGGAACGAAAAACTGTTTTTT.

V and J are TRBV4-2 and TRBJ2-2, with 9 bases fitting TRBD2. V lost 4 bases, J lost 3 bases, and 6 bases stayed unmatched. The CDR3 contains 16 residues. CDR1 and CDR2 (germline): LGHNA, YNFKEQ. The CDR3 nucleotides read TGTGCCAGCAGCCTCCGGACTAGCGAGTACACCGGGGAGCTGTTTTTT. It translates to CASSLRTSEYTGELFF.

Only one count was recorded for this clone. V is TRBV3-1 (or the pseudogene TRBV3-2) and J is TRBJ2-3, with D hard to call. Trimming shortened V by 6 bases and J by 6 bases, and 13 bases separated the two germline ends. This CDR3 is built from 13 residues. Germline V CDR1 and CDR2: LGHDT, YNNKEL (reference sequence). In nucleotides, the CDR3 is TGTGCCAGCAGGTCTAAAGAAGGGGATACGCAGTATTTT. The encoded protein is CASRSKEGDTQYF.

This rearrangement joins TRBV19 to TRBJ1-1, with 7 bases identical to TRBD1. The germline V gene has CDR1 LNHDA and CDR2 SQIVND (reference sequence). V was clipped by 1 base and J by 11 bases; unmatched bases: 13. CDR3 length: 15 amino acids. The CDR3 sequence is CASSIVGYATGEAFF. CDR3 sequence (DNA): TGTGCCAGTAGTATAGTCGGTTACGCCACAGGGGAGGCTTTCTTT.

As DNA, the CDR3 is TGTGCCAGCAGCCCCCGCCCCGACAGGGTGTCCGAGCAGTACTTC. Its translation is CASSPRPDRVSEQYF. The V gene is TRBV5-6, the J gene TRBJ2-7; 7 bases fit TRBD1. From germline, CDR1 is SGHDT and CDR2 YYEEEE. This CDR3 has 15 amino acids. With 4 bases clipped from V and 6 bases from J, the junction kept 13 bases outside the gene matches.

As DNA, the CDR3 is TGTGCCAGTAGGAGGGAGTTCGACTATGGCTACACCTTC. It is translated as CASRREFDYGYTF. The V and J genes are TRBV19 and TRBJ1-2, with D unresolved. The CDR3 is 13 residues long. From germline, CDR1 is LNHDA and CDR2 SQIVND (reference sequence). Trimming pared 6 bases from V and 3 bases from J, leaving 11 bases between.

The chain recombines TRBV2 with TRBJ1-1; no definite D call. The V gene lost 8 bases and the J gene lost 5 bases, with 12 bases spanning the gap. The V gene's germline CDR1 is SNHLY and CDR2 FYNNEI. This CDR3 is built from 12 residues. The CDR3 DNA follows: TGTGCCAGCGACCTAGAGAGGACTGAAGCTTTCTTT. It yields the protein CASDLERTEAFF.

V is TRBV28 and J is TRBJ2-1, with D uncertain. V lost 2 bases and J 6 bases, leaving 11 bases between the germline ends. Germline V gene lookup returns CDR1 MDHEN and CDR2 SYDVKM. The CDR3 runs 14 residues. The CDR3 loop reads CASSLPSDGNEQFF. The CDR3 DNA reads as TGTGCCAGCAGTTTACCTTCCGACGGCAATGAGCAGTTCTTC. Full variable domain (missing parts from reference TRBV28 and TRBJ2-1): DVKVTQSSRYLVKRTGEKVFLECVQDMDHENMFWYRQDPGLGLRLIYFSYDVKMKEKGDIPEGYSVSREKKERFSLILESASTNQTSMYLCASSLPSDGNEQFFGPGTRLTVL.

The V call is TRBV3-1 (or the pseudogene TRBV3-2), the J call TRBJ1-3; D unclear. The germline V gene encodes CDR1 LGHDT and CDR2 YNNKEL (reference sequence). The CDR3 spans 12 residues. With 4 bases removed from V and 7 bases from J, the gap between germline ends came to 8 bases. CDR3 DNA: TGTGCCAGCAGCCCCTATAGTAACACCATATATTTT. Translating it yields CASSPYSNTIYF.

J is TRBJ1-2 and V is TRBV5-5; D is unclear. CDR3 length: 16 residues. Deletions cut 0 bases from V and 0 bases from J, with 12 bases between. Germline-derived CDR1 and CDR2 are SGHKS and YYEKEE (reference sequence). For the CDR3, the DNA is TGTGCCAGCAGCTTGGGGCACCTACTAGCTAACTATGGCTACACCTTC. This sequence encodes CASSLGHLLANYGYTF.